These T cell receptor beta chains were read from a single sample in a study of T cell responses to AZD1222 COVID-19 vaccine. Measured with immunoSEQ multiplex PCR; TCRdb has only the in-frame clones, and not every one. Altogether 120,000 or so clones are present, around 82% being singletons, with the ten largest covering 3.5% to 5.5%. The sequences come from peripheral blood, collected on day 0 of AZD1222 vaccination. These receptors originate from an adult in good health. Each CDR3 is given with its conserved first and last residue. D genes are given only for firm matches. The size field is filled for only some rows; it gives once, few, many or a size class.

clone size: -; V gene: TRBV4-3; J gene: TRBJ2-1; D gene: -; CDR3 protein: CASSQDTGDALGAEQFF; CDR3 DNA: TGCGCCAGCAGCCAAGATACGGGGGACGCCCTGGGTGCTGAGCAGTTCTTC
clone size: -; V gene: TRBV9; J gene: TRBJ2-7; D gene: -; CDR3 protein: CASSVGQGGTYEQYF; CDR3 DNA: TGTGCCAGCAGCGTAGGGCAGGGCGGGACCTACGAGCAGTACTTC
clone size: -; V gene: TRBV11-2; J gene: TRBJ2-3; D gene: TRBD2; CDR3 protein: CASSLAYSGGTDTQYF; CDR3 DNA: TGTGCCAGCAGCTTAGCTTATAGCGGGGGCACAGATACGCAGTATTTT
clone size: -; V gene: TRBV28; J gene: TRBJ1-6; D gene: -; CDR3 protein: CASSTYKGDSPLHF; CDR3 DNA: TGTGCCAGCAGTACCTATAAAGGGGATTCACCCCTCCACTTT
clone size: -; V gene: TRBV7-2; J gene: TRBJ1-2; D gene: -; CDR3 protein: CASSPLTGGYGYTF; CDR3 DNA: TGTGCCAGCAGCCCCCTGACAGGAGGATATGGCTACACCTTC
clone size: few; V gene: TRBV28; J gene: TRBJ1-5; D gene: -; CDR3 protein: CASRSPIQRQGNQPQHF; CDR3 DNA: TGTGCCAGCAGGTCCCCCATCCAGAGGCAGGGCAATCAGCCCCAGCATTTT
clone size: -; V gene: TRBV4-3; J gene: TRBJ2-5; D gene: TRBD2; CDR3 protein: CASSPIAGVVETQYF; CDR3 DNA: TGCGCCAGCAGCCCCATAGCGGGAGTAGTAGAGACCCAGTACTTC
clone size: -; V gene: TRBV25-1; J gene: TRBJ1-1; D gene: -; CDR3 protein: CASSEGGTGGTEAFF; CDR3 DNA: TGTGCCAGCAGTGAAGGAGGTACAGGAGGAACTGAAGCTTTCTTT
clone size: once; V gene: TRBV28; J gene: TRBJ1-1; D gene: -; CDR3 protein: CASISGAVNTEAFF; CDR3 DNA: TGTGCCAGCATTTCAGGGGCAGTGAACACTGAAGCTTTCTTT
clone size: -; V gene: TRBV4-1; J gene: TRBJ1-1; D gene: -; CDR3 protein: CASSQGGRVRTEAFF; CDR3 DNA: TGCGCCAGCAGCCAAGGAGGAAGGGTTCGCACTGAAGCTTTCTTT
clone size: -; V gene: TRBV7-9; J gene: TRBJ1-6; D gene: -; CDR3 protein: CASSLFPNRAGSPLHF; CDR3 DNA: TGTGCCAGCAGCTTATTTCCCAACAGGGCTGGCTCACCCCTCCACTTT
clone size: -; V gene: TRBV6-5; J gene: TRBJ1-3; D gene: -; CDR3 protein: CASSSPWGTIYF; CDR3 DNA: TGTGCCAGCAGCAGCCCCTGGGGCACCATATATTTT
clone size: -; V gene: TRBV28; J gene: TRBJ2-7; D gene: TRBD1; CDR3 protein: CASTAGTGPYEQYF; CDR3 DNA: TGTGCCAGCACTGCCGGGACAGGGCCCTACGAGCAGTACTTC
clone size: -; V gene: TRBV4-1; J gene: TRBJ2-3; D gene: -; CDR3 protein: CASSQDGVAGSTDTQYF; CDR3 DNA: TGCGCCAGCAGCCAAGATGGAGTGGCGGGAAGCACAGATACGCAGTATTTT
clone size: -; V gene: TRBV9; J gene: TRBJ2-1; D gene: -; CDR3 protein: CASSPPGTSYNEQFF; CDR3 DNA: TGTGCCAGCAGCCCACCGGGGACGTCCTACAATGAGCAGTTCTTC
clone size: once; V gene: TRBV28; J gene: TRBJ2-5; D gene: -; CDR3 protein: CASSLPGEFETQYF; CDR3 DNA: TGTGCCAGCAGTTTACCAGGGGAGTTTGAGACCCAGTACTTC
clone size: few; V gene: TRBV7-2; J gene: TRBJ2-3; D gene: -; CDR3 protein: CASSFTDTQYF; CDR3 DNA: TGTGCCAGCAGCTTCACAGATACGCAGTATTTT
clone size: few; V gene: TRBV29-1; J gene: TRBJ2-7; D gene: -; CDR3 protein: CSVETRGSNYEQYF; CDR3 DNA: TGCAGCGTTGAAACCCGCGGCTCTAACTACGAGCAGTACTTC
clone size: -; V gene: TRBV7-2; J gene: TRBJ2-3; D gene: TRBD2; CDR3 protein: CASSFRTGGDTQYF; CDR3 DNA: TGTGCCAGCAGCTTTAGGACGGGGGGGGATACGCAGTATTTT
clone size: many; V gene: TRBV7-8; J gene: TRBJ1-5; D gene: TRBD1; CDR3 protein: CASSPGTDFNQPQHF; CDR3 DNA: TGTGCCAGCAGCCCCGGGACAGACTTCAATCAGCCCCAGCATTTT
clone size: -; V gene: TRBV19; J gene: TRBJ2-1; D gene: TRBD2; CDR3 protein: CASRHPAGASDNEQFF; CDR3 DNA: TGTGCCAGTAGACATCCAGCGGGAGCTTCCGACAATGAGCAGTTCTTC